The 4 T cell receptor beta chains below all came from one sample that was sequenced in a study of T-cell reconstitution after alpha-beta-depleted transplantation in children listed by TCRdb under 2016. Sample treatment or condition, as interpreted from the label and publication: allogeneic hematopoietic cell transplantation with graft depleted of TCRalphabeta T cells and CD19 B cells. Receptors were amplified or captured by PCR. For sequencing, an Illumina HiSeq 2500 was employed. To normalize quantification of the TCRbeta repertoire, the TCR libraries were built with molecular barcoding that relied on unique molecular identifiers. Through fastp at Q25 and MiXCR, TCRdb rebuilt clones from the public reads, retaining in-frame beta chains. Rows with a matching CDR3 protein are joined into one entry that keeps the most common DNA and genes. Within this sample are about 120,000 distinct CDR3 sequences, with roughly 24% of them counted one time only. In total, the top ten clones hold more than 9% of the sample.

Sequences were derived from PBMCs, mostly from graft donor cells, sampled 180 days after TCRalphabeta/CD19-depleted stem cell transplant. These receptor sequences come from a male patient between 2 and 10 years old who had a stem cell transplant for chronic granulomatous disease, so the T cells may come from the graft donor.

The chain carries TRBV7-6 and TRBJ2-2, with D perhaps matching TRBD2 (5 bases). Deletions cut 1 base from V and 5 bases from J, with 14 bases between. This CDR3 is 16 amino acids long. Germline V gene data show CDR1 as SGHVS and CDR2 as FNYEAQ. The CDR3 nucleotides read TGTGCCAGCAGCTTAGGCGTAGAGGGAAAAACCGGGGAGCTGTTTTTT. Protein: CASSLGVEGKTGELFF. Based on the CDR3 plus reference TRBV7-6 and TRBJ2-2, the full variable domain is GAGVSQSPRYKVTKRGQDVALRCDPISGHVSLYWYRQALGQGPEFLTYFNYEAQQDKSGLPNDRFSAERPEGSISTLTIQRTEQRDSAMYRCASSLGVEGKTGELFFGEGSRLTVL.

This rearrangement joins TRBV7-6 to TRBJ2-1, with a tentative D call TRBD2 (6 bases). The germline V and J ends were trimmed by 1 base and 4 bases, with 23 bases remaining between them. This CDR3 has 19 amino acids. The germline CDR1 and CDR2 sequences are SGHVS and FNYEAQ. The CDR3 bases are TGTGCCAGCAGCTTAGGAGGCCCTAGCTTGGCGGGAAAATACAATGAGCAGTTCTTC. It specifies CASSLGGPSLAGKYNEQFF. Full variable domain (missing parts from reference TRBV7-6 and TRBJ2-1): GAGVSQSPRYKVTKRGQDVALRCDPISGHVSLYWYRQALGQGPEFLTYFNYEAQQDKSGLPNDRFSAERPEGSISTLTIQRTEQRDSAMYRCASSLGGPSLAGKYNEQFFGPGTRLTVL.

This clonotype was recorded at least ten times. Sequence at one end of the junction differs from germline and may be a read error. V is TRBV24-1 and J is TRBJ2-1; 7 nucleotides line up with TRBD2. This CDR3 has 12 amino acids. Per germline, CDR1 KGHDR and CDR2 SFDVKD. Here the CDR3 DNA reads TGTGCCACAAGTGGGAGGGACAATGAGCAGTTCTTC. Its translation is CATSGRDNEQFF.

The CDR3 DNA follows: TGTGCCAGCAGCCGGACTAGCGGGAACTACAATGAGCAGTTCTTC. Protein: CASSRTSGNYNEQFF. This chain joins TRBV12-3 or TRBV12-4 and TRBJ2-1, with 12 positions matching TRBD2. The length of the CDR3 is 15 residues. The junction had 3 bases not matched to a gene; V was cut back by 6 bases and J by 3 bases.